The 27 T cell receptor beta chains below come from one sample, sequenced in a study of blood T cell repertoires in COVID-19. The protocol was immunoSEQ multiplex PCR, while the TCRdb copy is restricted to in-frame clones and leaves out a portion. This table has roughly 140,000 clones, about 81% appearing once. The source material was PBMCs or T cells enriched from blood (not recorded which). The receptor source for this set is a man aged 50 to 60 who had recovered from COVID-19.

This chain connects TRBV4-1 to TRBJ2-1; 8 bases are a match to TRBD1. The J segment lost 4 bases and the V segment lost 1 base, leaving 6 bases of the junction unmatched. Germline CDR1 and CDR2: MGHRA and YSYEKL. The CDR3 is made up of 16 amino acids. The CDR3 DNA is TGCGCCAGCAGCCAAGCGGGGACAGGTATTTACAATGAGCAGTTCTTC. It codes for CASSQAGTGIYNEQFF.

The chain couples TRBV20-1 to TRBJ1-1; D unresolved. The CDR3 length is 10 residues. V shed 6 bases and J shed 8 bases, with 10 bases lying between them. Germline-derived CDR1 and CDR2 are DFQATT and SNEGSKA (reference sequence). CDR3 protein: CSAHSREAFF. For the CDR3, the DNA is TGCAGTGCGCACTCACGAGAAGCTTTCTTT.

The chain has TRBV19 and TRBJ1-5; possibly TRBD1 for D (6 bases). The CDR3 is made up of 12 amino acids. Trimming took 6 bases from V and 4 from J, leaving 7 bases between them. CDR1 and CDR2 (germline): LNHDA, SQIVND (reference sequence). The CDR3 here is CASRTGNQPQHF. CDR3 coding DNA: TGTGCCAGTAGGACAGGTAATCAGCCCCAGCATTTT. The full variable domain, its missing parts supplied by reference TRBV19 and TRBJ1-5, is DGGITQSPKYLFRKEGQNVTLSCEQNLNHDAMYWYRQDPGQGLRLIYYSQIVNDFQKGDIAEGYSVSREKKESFPLTVTSAQKNPTAFYLCASRTGNQPQHFGDGTRLSIL.

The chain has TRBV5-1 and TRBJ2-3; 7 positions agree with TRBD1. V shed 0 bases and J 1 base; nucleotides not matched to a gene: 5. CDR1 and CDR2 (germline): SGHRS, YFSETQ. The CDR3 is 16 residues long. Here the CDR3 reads CASSLGVGQRTDTQYF. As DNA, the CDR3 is TGCGCCAGCAGCTTGGGGGTGGGACAGCGCACAGATACGCAGTATTTT.

The CDR3 protein is CASSYTGTGGIYEQYF. CDR3 coding DNA: TGTGCCAGCAGTTACACCGGGACAGGGGGGATCTACGAGCAGTACTTC. The genes are TRBV6-5 and TRBJ2-7, with 11 nucleotides matching TRBD1. Trimming took 2 bases from V and 3 from J; bases not matched to a gene: 6. The CDR3 spans 16 residues. Germline V lookup: CDR1 MNHEY, CDR2 SVGAGI.

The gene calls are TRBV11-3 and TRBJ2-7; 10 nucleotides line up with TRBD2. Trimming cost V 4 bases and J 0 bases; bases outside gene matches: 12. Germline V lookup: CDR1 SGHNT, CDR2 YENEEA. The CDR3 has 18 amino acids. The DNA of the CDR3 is TGTGCCAGCAGCTCCGTTCCCTCTAGCGGGGGCAACTCCTACGAGCAGTACTTC. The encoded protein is CASSSVPSSGGNSYEQYF.

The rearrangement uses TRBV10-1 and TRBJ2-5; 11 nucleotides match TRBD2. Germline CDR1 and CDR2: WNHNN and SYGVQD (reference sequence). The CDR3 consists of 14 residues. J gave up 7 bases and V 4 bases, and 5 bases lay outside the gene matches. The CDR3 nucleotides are TGCGCCAGCAGTGGTAGCGGGGGGGGTGGGACCCAGTACTTC. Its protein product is CASSGSGGGGTQYF.

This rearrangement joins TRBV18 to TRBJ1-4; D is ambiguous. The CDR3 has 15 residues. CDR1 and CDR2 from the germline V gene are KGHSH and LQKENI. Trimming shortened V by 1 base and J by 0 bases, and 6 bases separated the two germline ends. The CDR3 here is CASSPLRTTNEKLFF. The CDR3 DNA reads TGTGCCAGCTCACCACTGAGGACAACTAATGAAAAACTGTTTTTT.

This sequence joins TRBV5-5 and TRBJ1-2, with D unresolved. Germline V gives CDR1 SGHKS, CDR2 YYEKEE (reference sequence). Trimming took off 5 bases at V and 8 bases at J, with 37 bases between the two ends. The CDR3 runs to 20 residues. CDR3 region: CASRTEGVEGPRNYYVGYTF. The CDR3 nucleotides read TGTGCCAGCAGGACGGAAGGTGTGGAGGGTCCTCGTAACTACTATGTAGGCTACACCTTC.

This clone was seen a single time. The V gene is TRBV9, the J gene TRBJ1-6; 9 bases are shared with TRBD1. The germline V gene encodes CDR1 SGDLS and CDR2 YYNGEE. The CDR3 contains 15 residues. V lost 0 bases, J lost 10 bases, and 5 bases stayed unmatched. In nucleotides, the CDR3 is TGTGCCAGCAGCGTAGCGGGGACAGGGATGTCACCCCTCCACTTT. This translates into CASSVAGTGMSPLHF.

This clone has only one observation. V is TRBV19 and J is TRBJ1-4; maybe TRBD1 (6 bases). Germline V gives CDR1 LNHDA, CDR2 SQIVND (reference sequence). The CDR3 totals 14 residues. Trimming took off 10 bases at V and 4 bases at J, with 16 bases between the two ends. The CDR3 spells CATGTNAINEKLFF. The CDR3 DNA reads TGTGCCACCGGGACAAACGCTATTAATGAAAAACTGTTTTTT.

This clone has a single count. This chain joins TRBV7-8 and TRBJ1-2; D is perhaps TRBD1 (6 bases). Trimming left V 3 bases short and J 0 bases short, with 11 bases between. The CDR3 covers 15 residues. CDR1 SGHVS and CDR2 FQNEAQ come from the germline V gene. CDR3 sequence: CASSLGTYANYGYTF. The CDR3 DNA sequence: TGTGCCAGCAGCTTGGGGACATATGCTAACTATGGCTACACCTTC.

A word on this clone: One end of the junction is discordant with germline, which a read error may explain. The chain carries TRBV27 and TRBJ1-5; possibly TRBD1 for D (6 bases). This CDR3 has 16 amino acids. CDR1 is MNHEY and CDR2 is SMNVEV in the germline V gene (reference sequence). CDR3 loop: CARSSGAGGTNQPQHF. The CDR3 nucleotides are TGTGCCCGCAGTTCGGGGGCGGGGGGGACGAATCAGCCCCAGCATTTT.

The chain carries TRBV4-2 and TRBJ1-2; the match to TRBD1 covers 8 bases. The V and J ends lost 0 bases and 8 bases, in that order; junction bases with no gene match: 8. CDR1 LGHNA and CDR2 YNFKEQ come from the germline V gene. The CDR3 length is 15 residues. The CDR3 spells CASSQERTGLGGYTF. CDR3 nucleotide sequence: TGTGCCAGCAGCCAAGAGCGGACAGGGCTGGGAGGCTACACCTTC.

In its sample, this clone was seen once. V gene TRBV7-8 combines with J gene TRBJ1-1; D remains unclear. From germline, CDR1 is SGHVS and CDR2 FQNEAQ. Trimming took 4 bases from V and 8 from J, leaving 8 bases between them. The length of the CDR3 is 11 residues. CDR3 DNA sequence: TGTGCCAGCAGCTCCGGGAGAGAAGCTTTCTTT. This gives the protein CASSSGREAFF.

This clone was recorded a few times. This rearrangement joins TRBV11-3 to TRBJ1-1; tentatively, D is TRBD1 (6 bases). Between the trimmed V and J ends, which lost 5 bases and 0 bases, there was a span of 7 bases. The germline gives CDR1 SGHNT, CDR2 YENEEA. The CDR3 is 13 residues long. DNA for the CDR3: TGTGCCAGCAGCCGGACAGTGAACACTGAAGCTTTCTTT. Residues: CASSRTVNTEAFF. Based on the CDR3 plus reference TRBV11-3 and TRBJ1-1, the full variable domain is EAGVVQSPRYKIIEKKQPVAFWCNPISGHNTLYWYLQNLGQGPELLIRYENEEAVDDSQLPKDRFSAERLKGVDSTLKIQPAELGDSAVYLCASSRTVNTEAFFGQGTRLTVV.

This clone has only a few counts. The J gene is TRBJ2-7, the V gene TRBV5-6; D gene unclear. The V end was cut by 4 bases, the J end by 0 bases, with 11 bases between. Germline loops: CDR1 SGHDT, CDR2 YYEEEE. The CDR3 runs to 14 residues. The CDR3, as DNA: TGTGCCAGCAGCAACTCGAGGAGCTCCTACGAGCAGTACTTC. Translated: CASSNSRSSYEQYF.

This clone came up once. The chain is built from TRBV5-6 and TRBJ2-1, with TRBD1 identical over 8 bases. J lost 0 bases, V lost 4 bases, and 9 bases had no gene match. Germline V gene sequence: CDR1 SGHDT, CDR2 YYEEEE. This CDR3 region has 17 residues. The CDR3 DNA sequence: TGTGCCAGCAGCATCCTACGACAGGGGTTCTCCTACAATGAGCAGTTCTTC. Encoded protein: CASSILRQGFSYNEQFF.

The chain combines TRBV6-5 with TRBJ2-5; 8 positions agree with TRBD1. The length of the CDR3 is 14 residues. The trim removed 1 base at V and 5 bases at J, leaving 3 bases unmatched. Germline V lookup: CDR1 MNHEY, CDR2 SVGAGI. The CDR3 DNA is TGTGCCAGCAGTTACTTGACAGGGGCCGAGACCCAGTACTTC. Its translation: CASSYLTGAETQYF.

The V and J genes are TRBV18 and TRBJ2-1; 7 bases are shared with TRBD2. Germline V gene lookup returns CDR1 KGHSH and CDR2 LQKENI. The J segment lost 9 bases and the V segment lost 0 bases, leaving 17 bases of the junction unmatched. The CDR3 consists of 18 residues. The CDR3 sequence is CASSPPPTIRAGWGEQFF. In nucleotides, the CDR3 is TGTGCCAGCTCACCACCCCCTACTATTCGAGCGGGGTGGGGTGAGCAGTTCTTC. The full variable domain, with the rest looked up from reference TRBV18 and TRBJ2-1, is NAGVMQNPRHLVRRRGQEARLRCSPMKGHSHVYWYRQLPEEGLKFMVYLQKENIIDESGMPKERFSAEFPKEGPSILRIQQVVRGDSAAYFCASSPPPTIRAGWGEQFFGPGTRLTVL.

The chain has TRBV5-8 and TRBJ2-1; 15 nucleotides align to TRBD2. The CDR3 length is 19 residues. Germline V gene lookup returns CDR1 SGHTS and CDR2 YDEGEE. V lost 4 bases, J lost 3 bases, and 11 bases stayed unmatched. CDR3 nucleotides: TGTGCCAGCAGCCCGGAGGGACTAGCGGGGGGTATTATCTACAATGAGCAGTTCTTC. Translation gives CASSPEGLAGGIIYNEQFF.

CDR3 region: CASTYVPSDTQYF. The CDR3 coding sequence is TGTGCCAGCACCTACGTCCCCTCAGATACGCAGTATTTT. V usage is TRBV12-3 or TRBV12-4 and J usage is TRBJ2-3; D uncertain. This CDR3 has 13 amino acids. Trimming stripped 7 bases from V and 4 bases from J, with 12 bases between.

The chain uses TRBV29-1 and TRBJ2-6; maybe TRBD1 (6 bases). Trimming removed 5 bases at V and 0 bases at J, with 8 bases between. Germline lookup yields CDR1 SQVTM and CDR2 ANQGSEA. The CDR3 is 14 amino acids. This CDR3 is CSVRDTSGANVLTF. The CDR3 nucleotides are TGCAGCGTTCGGGACACCTCTGGGGCCAACGTCCTGACTTTC.

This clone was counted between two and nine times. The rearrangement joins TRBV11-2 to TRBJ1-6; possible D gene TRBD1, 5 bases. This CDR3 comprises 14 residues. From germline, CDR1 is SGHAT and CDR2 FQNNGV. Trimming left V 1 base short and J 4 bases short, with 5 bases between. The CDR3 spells CASSLGQYNSPLHF. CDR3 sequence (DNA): TGTGCCAGCAGCTTAGGACAGTATAATTCACCCCTCCACTTT.

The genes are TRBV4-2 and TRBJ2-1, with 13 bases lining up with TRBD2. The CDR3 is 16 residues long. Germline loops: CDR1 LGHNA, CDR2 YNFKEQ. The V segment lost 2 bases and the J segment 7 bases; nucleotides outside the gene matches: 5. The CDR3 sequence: CASSQTEGLAGNEQFF. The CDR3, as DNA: TGTGCCAGCAGCCAAACAGAGGGACTAGCGGGGAATGAGCAGTTCTTC.

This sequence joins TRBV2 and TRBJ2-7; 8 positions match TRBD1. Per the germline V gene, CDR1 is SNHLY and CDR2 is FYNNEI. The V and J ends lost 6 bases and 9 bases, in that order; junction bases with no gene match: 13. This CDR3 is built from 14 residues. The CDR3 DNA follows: TGTGCCAGCAGCGATAGGACAGGGAAATCTGTGCAGTACTTC. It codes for CASSDRTGKSVQYF.

The CDR3 nucleotides are TGTGCCAGCAGCTTAGAGGTTTCCGACAGTTTAGGCTACACCTTC. Translation: CASSLEVSDSLGYTF. V usage is TRBV7-9 and J usage is TRBJ1-2; D perhaps matches TRBD1 (5 bases). The CDR3 length is 15 residues. In germline, CDR1 is SEHNR, CDR2 FQNEAQ (reference sequence). Between the trimmed V and J ends, which lost 1 base and 8 bases, there was a span of 17 bases.